These 15 T cell receptor beta chains share one sample of origin, sequenced in a study of spatial heterogeneity in lung cancer. These receptors are not linked to any known antigen. Time point indicated: sample taken at primary tumor resection. MiXCR, run by TCRdb on the 5' RACE reads, gives a single entry per CDR3 protein. Here the sample spans fewer than 2,500 distinct CDR3 sequences, approximately 35% being singletons. General study points: Expanded alpha and beta TCR counts within tumors tracked tumor mutation counts.

Source: lung tumor tissue, taken at surgery. These receptors originate from a male donor with early-stage non-small cell lung cancer.

This rearrangement joins TRBV6-2 or TRBV6-3 to TRBJ1-5; D perhaps matches TRBD1 (6 bases). Germline-derived CDR1 and CDR2 are MNHEY and SVGEGT. CDR3 length equals 15 residues. Deletions cut 5 bases from V and 2 bases from J, with 13 bases between. DNA for the CDR3: TGTGCCAGCAGTAAGACAGGTATGGGCAATCAGCCCCAGCATTTT. Amino acid sequence: CASSKTGMGNQPQHF.

The chain links TRBV28 to TRBJ1-5, with D unclear. The CDR3 is 15 amino acids. V lost 2 bases, J lost 7 bases, and 15 bases lay in between. Germline V gene data show CDR1 as MDHEN and CDR2 as SYDVKM. The CDR3: CASSLVNLGSQPQHF. For the CDR3, the DNA is TGTGCCAGCAGTTTAGTGAATTTGGGGTCCCAGCCCCAGCATTTT.

By sample share, this clonotype is medium-sized. V gene TRBV19 combines with J gene TRBJ2-2; D not resolved. This CDR3 comprises 12 residues. Germline loops: CDR1 LNHDA, CDR2 SQIVND (reference sequence). The CDR3 region has the DNA TGTGTAGTCCAGCGCGGTACCGGGGAGCTGTTTTTT. This translates into CVVQRGTGELFF.

Within the sample, this clonotype is medium-sized (0.01 to 0.1%). The chain has TRBV5-1 and TRBJ2-1, with 7 bases that match TRBD2. The trim removed 7 bases at V and 3 bases at J, leaving 10 bases unmatched. This CDR3 comprises 15 residues. Germline values: CDR1 SGHRS, CDR2 YFSETQ. The CDR3 is CASGVSGTYYNEQFF. As DNA, the CDR3 is TGCGCCAGCGGAGTGAGCGGGACTTACTACAATGAGCAGTTCTTC.

This clonotype was counted between two and nine times. This rearrangement joins TRBV20-1 to TRBJ2-2, with D unclear. V dropped 3 bases and J dropped 2 bases, with 7 bases sitting between them. This CDR3 region has 13 residues. Germline V gene data show CDR1 as DFQATT and CDR2 as SNEGSKA (reference sequence). The CDR3 nucleotides read TGCAGTGCTAGTATCCCCAACACCGGGGAGCTGTTTTTT. Residues: CSASIPNTGELFF.

By sample share, this clonotype is medium-sized. The gene calls are TRBV7-2 and TRBJ2-7; TRBD1 agrees at 10 bases. Germline CDR1 reads SGHTA; CDR2 reads FQGNSA. Unmatched junction bases numbered 11, after V lost 6 bases and J lost 6 bases. The CDR3 runs to 15 residues. The DNA for the CDR3 is TGTGCCAGCAGTTCCCAGCCCGGGACAGGGGTCGAGCAGTACTTC. Translated, it gives CASSSQPGTGVEQYF.

The genes are TRBV6-1 and TRBJ2-7, with 8 bases fitting TRBD1. Germline CDR1 reads MNHNS; CDR2 reads SASEGT. V trimming: 7 bases; J trimming: 0 bases; junction bases outside the gene matches: 8. The CDR3 spans 15 residues. The CDR3 DNA sequence: TGTGCCAGCACCGGACAGGGCTCCCTCTCCTACGAGCAGTACTTC. Amino acids: CASTGQGSLSYEQYF.

Worth noting for this clonotype: A junction boundary mismatches the germline segment, possibly from a read error. J is TRBJ1-1 and V is TRBV7-2; no reliable D call. The germline gives CDR1 SGHTA, CDR2 FQGNSA. The CDR3 length is 14 residues. The CDR3 sequence is CASSLARENTEAFF. Written as DNA, the CDR3 is TGTGCCAGTAGCTTAGCCCGAGAGAACACTGAAGCTTTCTTT.

This clonotype was seen a handful of times. The V gene is TRBV30, the J gene TRBJ2-5; 9 bases fit TRBD2. This CDR3 region has 17 residues. The J segment lost 4 bases and the V segment lost 0 bases, leaving 12 bases of the junction unmatched. In germline, CDR1 is GTSNPN, CDR2 SVGIG (reference sequence). The CDR3 DNA follows: TGTGCCTGGAGTGTTTCCCTCCTGGCGGGAGGGCGAGAGACCCAGTACTTC. Translated: CAWSVSLLAGGRETQYF. Variable domain in full (rest from reference TRBV30 and TRBJ2-5): SQTIHQWPATLVQPVGSPLSLECTVEGTSNPNLYWYRQAAGRGLQLLFYSVGIGQISSEVPQNLSASRPQDRQFILSSKKLLLSDSGFYLCAWSVSLLAGGRETQYFGPGTRLLVL.

This clonotype is judged medium-sized (0.01 to 0.1%). The chain uses TRBV2 and TRBJ1-1, with D possibly matching TRBD1 (6 bases). Germline assignment: CDR1 SNHLY and CDR2 FYNNEI. The CDR3 length is 13 residues. V was clipped by 4 bases and J by 3 bases, with 9 bases between them. Here the CDR3 reads CASSVRGDTEAFF. The CDR3 region has the DNA TGTGCCAGCAGTGTTAGGGGGGACACTGAAGCTTTCTTT.

In its sample, this clonotype is large (0.1 to 1%). This chain joins TRBV2 and TRBJ2-1; tentatively, D is TRBD1 (6 bases). From germline, CDR1 is SNHLY and CDR2 FYNNEI. The CDR3 totals 14 residues. Between the trimmed V and J ends, which lost 3 bases and 1 base, there was a span of 7 bases. CDR3 DNA sequence: TGTGCCAGCAGTGAGGACAGTTCCTACAATGAGCAGTTCTTC. Its protein product is CASSEDSSYNEQFF.

This clonotype is termed medium-sized. V is TRBV3-1 and J is TRBJ1-6, with no clear D. CDR1 is LGHDT, CDR2 YNNKEL, per germline (reference sequence). V was shortened by 0 bases and J by 0 bases, with 9 bases between the two germline ends. The CDR3 runs 17 residues. The CDR3 here is CASSQDGRSSYNSPLHF. The CDR3 DNA reads TGTGCCAGCAGCCAAGATGGGCGGAGCTCCTATAATTCACCCCTCCACTTT.

The chain uses TRBV27 and TRBJ2-3; unclear D gene. The germline V gene has CDR1 MNHEY and CDR2 SMNVEV (reference sequence). Trimming took 5 bases from V and 0 from J, leaving 12 bases between them. The CDR3 length is 15 residues. The DNA for the CDR3 is TGTGCCAGCAGTCCCTTGCGAGCCAGCACAGATACGCAGTATTTT. This sequence encodes CASSPLRASTDTQYF.

The J gene is TRBJ2-2, the V gene TRBV6-5; 7 nucleotides line up with TRBD2. The trim removed 3 bases at V and 3 bases at J, leaving 7 bases unmatched. The germline V gene has CDR1 MNHEY and CDR2 SVGAGI. CDR3 size: 16 residues. For the CDR3, the DNA is TGTGCCAGCAGTTATACCGGGACTACAGACACCGGGGAGCTGTTTTTT. Its protein product is CASSYTGTTDTGELFF.

This clonotype is medium-sized within its sample. V and J are TRBV20-1 and TRBJ2-7; either TRBD1 or TRBD2 may supply D (5 bases each). Trimming shortened V by 5 bases and J by 5 bases, and 16 bases separated the two germline ends. The CDR3 is 13 amino acids. CDR1 and CDR2 (germline): DFQATT, SNEGSKA (reference sequence). The CDR3 sequence: CSALRDQRDEQYF. The CDR3 DNA follows: TGCAGTGCTCTCCGGGACCAACGGGACGAGCAGTACTTC.